Below, one T cell receptor beta chain is given with its context. Its antigen is not identified. These data come from a study of beta chain features in type 1 diabetes. Study background: Researchers looked at roughly 100,000,000 sorted cells across all samples. Regarding the study as a whole: Moderate but significant shortening of TCRB CDR3s was recorded in all four CD4+ subsets from Type 1 diabetes patients.

CD4+ naive, central memory, regulatory and stem cell-like memory subsets were isolated by sorting on CD45RO/CCR7/CD25/CD127/CD95/CD27. Trimming cost V 5 bases and J 0 bases, with 15 bases left between them. This CDR3 spans 15 amino acids. Germline CDR1 reads SGHRS; CDR2 reads YFSETQ. Expressed TCRB transcripts were sequenced because the isolated RNA had all been reverse transcribed beforehand. This table comes from immunoSEQ multiplex PCR, and its TCRdb copy is limited to in-frame clones, with some not included. The table has under 300,000 clones, 24% seen once. V is TRBV5-1 and J is TRBJ2-7; D not certain. The sequencing sample was made of naive CD4+ T cells from blood. This receptor was taken from a woman aged 25 to 39 with type 1 diabetes. The CDR3 reads CASRGSGSSSYEQYF. Here the CDR3 DNA reads TGCGCCAGCAGAGGATCGGGTTCCAGCTCCTACGAGCAGTACTTC.